The clone carrying this T cell receptor (beta chain) was seen more than once but under ten times. Germline CDR1 reads LGHDT; CDR2 reads YNNKEL (reference sequence). V was clipped by 1 base and J by 10 bases, with 8 bases between them. This CDR3 spans 13 amino acids. Unique molecular identifiers were affixed to discrete cDNA molecules within the library. Using its own MiXCR run on the RACE reads, TCRdb lists one record per CDR3 protein. The sample shows approximately 81,000 distinct CDR3 sequences, 7% to 9% of them seen only once. The entry originates in a study of human T cells and chemical hapten exposure. On the study more broadly: TCR yields per sample varied, mainly owing to small pooled library volume differences.

Time point reported: healthy volunteer bleed at 6 weeks. Unfractionated whole blood yielded the extracted total RNA. The receptor was isolated from a male donor in good health. Some clones in this sample may be carry-over from other donors' samples. This chain connects TRBV3-1 to TRBJ1-6; D is unresolved. Sequencing was done on a sample of whole blood. CDR3 protein: CASSQARSSPLHF. The CDR3, as DNA: TGTGCCAGCAGCCAAGCGCGATCCTCACCCCTCCACTTT.